The present T cell receptor beta chain was sequenced within a study of T cell responses to AZD1222 COVID-19 vaccine. Assay: immunoSEQ multiplex PCR; the TCRdb copy retains only in-frame clones and omits some. The sample lists tens of thousands of clones, 88% occurring once. Study conclusions and caveats: Baseline testing showed seropositivity in only a handful of AZD1222 recipients. Vaccine-associated CD4 TCRs spanned spike, dominant at 160-218 and 743-854. A mostly white British donor set with more females was recruited, and clonal diversity was possibly underestimated. Close to half of all spike-specific TCRs reportedly target regions of the variants that are unmutated.

Remarks on this clone: Its antigen is undetermined.

Per the germline V gene, CDR1 is PRHDT and CDR2 is FYEKMQ (reference sequence). This CDR3 is 17 amino acids long. V shed 1 base and J 0 bases; nucleotides not matched to a gene: 5. This TCR was sampled from an adult who received the AZD1222 COVID-19 vaccine. The chain employs TRBV13 and TRBJ2-1; 8 nucleotides match TRBD2. This sample comprised peripheral blood, obtained 28 days after the second AZD1222 dose. The CDR3 DNA follows: TGTGCCAGCAGCTTAGCACTAGCGGTTAGCTCCTACAATGAGCAGTTCTTC. Protein: CASSLALAVSSYNEQFF.